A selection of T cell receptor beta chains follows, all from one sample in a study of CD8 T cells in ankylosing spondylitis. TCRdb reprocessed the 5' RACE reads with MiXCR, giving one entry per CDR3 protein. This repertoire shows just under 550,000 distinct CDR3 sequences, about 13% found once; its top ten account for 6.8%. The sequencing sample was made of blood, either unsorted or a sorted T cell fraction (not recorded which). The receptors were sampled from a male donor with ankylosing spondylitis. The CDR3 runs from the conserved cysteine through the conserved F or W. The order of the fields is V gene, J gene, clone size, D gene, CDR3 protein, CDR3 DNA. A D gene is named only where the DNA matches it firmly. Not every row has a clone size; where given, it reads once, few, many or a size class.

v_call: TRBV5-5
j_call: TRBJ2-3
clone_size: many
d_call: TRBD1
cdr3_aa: CASSHRTGILTDTQYF
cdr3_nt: TGTGCCAGCAGCCATAGGACAGGGATTCTCACAGATACGCAGTATTTT

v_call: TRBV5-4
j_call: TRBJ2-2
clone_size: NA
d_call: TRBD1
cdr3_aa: CASRLDRANGELFF
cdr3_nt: TGTGCCAGCAGGCTGGACAGGGCTAACGGGGAGCTGTTTTTT

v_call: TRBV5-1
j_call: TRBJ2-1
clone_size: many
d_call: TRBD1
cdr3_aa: CASSLGQGAFNEQFF
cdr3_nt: TGCGCCAGCAGCTTGGGACAGGGGGCGTTCAATGAGCAGTTCTTC

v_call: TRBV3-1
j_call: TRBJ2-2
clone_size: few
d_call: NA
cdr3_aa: CASSEGGRELDGELFF
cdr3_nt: TGTGCCAGCAGCGAAGGAGGTCGGGAGTTGGACGGGGAGCTGTTTTTT

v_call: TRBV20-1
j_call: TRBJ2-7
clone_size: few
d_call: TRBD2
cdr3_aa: CSAMGAGSTYEQYF
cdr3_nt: TGCAGTGCCATGGGAGCGGGATCCACCTACGAGCAGTACTTC

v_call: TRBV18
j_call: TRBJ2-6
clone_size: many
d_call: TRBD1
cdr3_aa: CASSKTGGVTGANVLTF
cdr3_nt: TGTGCCAGCTCAAAGACAGGGGGCGTCACTGGGGCCAACGTCCTGACTTTC

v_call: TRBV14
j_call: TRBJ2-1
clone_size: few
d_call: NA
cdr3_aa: CASSQGEGSQFF
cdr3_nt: TGTGCCAGCAGCCAAGGAGAGGGGTCGCAGTTCTTC

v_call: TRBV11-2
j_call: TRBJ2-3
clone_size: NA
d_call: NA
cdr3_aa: CASSSPPRSSSVDTQYF
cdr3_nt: TGTGCCAGCAGCTCCCCCCCGAGGAGCTCCTCGGTGGATACGCAGTATTTT

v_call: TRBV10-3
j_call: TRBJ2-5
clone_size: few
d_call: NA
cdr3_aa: CAINPGRSQETQYF
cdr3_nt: TGTGCCATCAACCCAGGGAGATCCCAAGAGACCCAGTACTTC

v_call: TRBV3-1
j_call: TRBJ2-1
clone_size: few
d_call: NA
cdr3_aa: CASSQDVLVNEQFF
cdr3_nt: TGTGCCAGCAGCCAAGACGTTCTGGTCAATGAGCAGTTCTTC

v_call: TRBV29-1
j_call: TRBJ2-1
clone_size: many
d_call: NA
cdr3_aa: CSVEIGRGDEQFF
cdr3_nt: TGCAGCGTTGAAATCGGCAGGGGCGATGAGCAGTTCTTC

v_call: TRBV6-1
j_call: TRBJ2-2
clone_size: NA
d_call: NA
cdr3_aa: CASSRDRITGELFF
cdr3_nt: TGTGCCAGCAGCCGGGACCGAATTACCGGGGAGCTGTTTTTT

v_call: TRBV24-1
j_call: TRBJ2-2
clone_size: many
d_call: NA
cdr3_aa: CATSDPGPNTGELFF
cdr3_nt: TGTGCCACCAGTGATCCGGGGCCCAACACCGGGGAGCTGTTTTTT

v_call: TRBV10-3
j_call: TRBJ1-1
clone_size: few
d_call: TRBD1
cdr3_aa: CAISLRQGVANTEAFF
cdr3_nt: TGTGCCATCAGCCTTCGACAGGGGGTGGCTAACACTGAAGCTTTCTTT